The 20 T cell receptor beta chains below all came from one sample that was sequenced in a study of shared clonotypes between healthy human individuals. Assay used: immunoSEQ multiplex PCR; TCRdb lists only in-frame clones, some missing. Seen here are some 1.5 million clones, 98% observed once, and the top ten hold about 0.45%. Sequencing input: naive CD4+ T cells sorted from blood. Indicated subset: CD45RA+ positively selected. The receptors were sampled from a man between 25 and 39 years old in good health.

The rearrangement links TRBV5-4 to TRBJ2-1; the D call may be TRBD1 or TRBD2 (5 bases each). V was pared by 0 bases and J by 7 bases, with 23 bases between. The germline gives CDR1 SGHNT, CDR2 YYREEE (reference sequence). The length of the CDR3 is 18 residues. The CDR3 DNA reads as TGTGCCAGCAGCTTGGGGTTTGTAGGGACCGTCGGTTTGAATGAGCAGTTCTTC. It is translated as CASSLGFVGTVGLNEQFF.

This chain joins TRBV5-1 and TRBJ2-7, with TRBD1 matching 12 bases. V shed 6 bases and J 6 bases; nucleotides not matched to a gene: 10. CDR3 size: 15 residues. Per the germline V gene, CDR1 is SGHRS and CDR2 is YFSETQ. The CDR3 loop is CASTKRGTGGGEQYF. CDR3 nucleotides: TGCGCCAGCACCAAGCGGGGGACAGGGGGCGGCGAGCAGTACTTC.

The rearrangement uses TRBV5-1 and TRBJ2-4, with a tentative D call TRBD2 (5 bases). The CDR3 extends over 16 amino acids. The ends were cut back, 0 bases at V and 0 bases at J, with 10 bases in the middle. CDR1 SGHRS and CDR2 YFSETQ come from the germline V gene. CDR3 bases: TGCGCCAGCAGCTTGGCGGGTAGCGTAGCCAAAAACATTCAGTACTTC. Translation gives CASSLAGSVAKNIQYF.

The CDR3 nucleotides read TGTGCCAGCAGCTTGGTGGGGGATAGGACTGAAGCTTTCTTT. Translating gives CASSLVGDRTEAFF. The rearrangement links TRBV5-4 to TRBJ1-1, with a weak D call TRBD1 (5 bases). CDR3 size: 14 residues. V was pared by 0 bases and J by 5 bases, with 11 bases between. Germline V CDR1 and CDR2: SGHNT, YYREEE (reference sequence).

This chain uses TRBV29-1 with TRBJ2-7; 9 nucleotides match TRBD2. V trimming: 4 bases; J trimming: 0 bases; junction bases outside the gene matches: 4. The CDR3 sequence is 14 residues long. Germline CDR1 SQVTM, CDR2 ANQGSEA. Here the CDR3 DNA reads TGCAGCGTTGTGCTAGCGGGGATCTCCTACGAGCAGTACTTC. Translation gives CSVVLAGISYEQYF.

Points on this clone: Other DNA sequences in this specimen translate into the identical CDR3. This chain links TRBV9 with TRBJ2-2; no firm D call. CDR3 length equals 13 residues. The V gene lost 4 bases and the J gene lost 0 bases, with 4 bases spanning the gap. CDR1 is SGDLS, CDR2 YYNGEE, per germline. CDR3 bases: TGTGCCAGCAGCCCCACGAACACCGGGGAGCTGTTTTTT. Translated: CASSPTNTGELFF.

CDR3 coding DNA: TGTGCCAGCAGCCACGACGGGATCTACGAGCAGTACTTC. Translated, it gives CASSHDGIYEQYF. The chain is built from TRBV5-6 and TRBJ2-7; TRBD2 might be the D (5 bases). Germline V gene lookup returns CDR1 SGHDT and CDR2 YYEEEE. The V end was cut by 4 bases, the J end by 3 bases, with 11 bases between. CDR3 length: 13 amino acids.

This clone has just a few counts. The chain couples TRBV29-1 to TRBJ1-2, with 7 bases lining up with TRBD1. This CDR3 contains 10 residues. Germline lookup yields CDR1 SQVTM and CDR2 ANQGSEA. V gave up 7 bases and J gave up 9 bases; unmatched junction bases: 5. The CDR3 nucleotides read TGCAGCGCAGGGGACAGTAGCTACACCTTC. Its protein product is CSAGDSSYTF. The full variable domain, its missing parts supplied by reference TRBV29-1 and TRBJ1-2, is SAVISQKPSRDICQRGTSLTIQCQVDSQVTMMFWYRQQPGQSLTLIATANQGSEATYESGFVIDKFPISRPNLTFSTLTVSNMSPEDSSIYLCSAGDSSYTFGSGTRLTVV.

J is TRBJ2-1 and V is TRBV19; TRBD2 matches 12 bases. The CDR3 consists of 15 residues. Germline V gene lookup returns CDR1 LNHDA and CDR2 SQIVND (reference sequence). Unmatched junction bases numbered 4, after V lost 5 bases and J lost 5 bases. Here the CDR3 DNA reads TGTGCCAGTAGTGCGACTAGCGGGAGTCACAATGAGCAGTTCTTC. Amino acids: CASSATSGSHNEQFF.

The CDR3 reads CASSVGRAAYEQYF. For the CDR3, the DNA is TGTGCCAGCAGCGTAGGCAGGGCTGCCTACGAGCAGTACTTC. V gene TRBV9 combines with J gene TRBJ2-7; D is perhaps TRBD1 (5 bases). V was clipped by 0 bases and J by 2 bases, with 9 bases between them. The CDR3 sequence is 14 residues long. Germline V CDR1 and CDR2: SGDLS, YYNGEE.

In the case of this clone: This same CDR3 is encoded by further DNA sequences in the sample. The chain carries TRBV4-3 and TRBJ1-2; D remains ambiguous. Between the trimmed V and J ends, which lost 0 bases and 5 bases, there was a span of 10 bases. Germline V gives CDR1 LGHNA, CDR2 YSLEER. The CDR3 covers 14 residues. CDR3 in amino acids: CASSQDRSLYGYTF. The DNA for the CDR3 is TGCGCCAGCAGCCAAGACAGGTCCCTTTATGGCTACACCTTC.

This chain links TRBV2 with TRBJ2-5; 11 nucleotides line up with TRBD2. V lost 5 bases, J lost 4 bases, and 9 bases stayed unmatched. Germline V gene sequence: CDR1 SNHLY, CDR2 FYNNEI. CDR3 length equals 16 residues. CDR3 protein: CASSLISGRGGETQYF. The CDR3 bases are TGTGCCAGCAGTCTAATTAGCGGGAGGGGGGGAGAGACCCAGTACTTC.

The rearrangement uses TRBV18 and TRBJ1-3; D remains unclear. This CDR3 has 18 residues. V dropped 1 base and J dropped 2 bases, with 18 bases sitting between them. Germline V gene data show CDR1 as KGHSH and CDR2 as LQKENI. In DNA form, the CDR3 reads TGTGCCAGCTCACCACTTGCTGAGGCAGCCGGTACTGGAAACACCATATATTTT. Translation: CASSPLAEAAGTGNTIYF.

The CDR3 bases are TGTGCCAGCAGCTTGGCCCCCTGGCGGACGAGCTCCTACGAGCAGTACTTC. Translated: CASSLAPWRTSSYEQYF. J is TRBJ2-7 and V is TRBV5-4; D not resolved. CDR3 length equals 17 residues. The germline CDR1 and CDR2 sequences are SGHNT and YYREEE (reference sequence). Trimming left V 0 bases short and J 0 bases short, with 16 bases between. The full variable domain, with the rest looked up from reference TRBV5-4 and TRBJ2-7, is ETGVTQSPTHLIKTRGQQVTLRCSSQSGHNTVSWYQQALGQGPQFIFQYYREEENGRGNFPPRFSGLQFPNYSSELNVNALELDDSALYLCASSLAPWRTSSYEQYFGPGTRLTVT.

CDR3 coding DNA: TGCAGCGTTTCCGGACTGGAGGAAAAACTGTTTTTT. This translates into CSVSGLEEKLFF. The rearrangement links TRBV29-1 to TRBJ1-4; D remains ambiguous. This CDR3 is built from 12 residues. Trimming cost V 5 bases and J 8 bases, with 12 bases left between them. From germline, CDR1 is SQVTM and CDR2 ANQGSEA. The full variable domain, rest sourced from reference TRBV29-1 and TRBJ1-4, is SAVISQKPSRDICQRGTSLTIQCQVDSQVTMMFWYRQQPGQSLTLIATANQGSEATYESGFVIDKFPISRPNLTFSTLTVSNMSPEDSSIYLCSVSGLEEKLFFGSGTQLSVL.

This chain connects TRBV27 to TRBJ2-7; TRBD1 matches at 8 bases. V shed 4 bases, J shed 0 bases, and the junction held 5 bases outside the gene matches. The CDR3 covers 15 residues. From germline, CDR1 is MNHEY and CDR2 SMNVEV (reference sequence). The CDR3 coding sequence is TGTGCCAGCAGTTCGGACAGGGACATCTCCTACGAGCAGTACTTC. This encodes CASSSDRDISYEQYF.

The CDR3: CSVDRAKRGDTQYF. The CDR3 coding sequence is TGCAGCGTCGACCGGGCGAAACGGGGAGATACGCAGTATTTT. The chain employs TRBV29-1 and TRBJ2-3, with a possible D match to TRBD2 (5 bases). Looked up from germline, CDR1 is SQVTM and CDR2 is ANQGSEA. This CDR3 is built from 14 residues. V was shortened by 6 bases and J by 5 bases, with 18 bases between the two germline ends.

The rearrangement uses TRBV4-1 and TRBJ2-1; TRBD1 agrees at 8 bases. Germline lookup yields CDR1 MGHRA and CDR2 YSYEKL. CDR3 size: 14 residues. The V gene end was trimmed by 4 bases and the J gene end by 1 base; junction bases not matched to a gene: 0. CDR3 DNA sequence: TGCGCCAGCAGCCGACAGGGGTCCTACAATGAGCAGTTCTTC. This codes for CASSRQGSYNEQFF.

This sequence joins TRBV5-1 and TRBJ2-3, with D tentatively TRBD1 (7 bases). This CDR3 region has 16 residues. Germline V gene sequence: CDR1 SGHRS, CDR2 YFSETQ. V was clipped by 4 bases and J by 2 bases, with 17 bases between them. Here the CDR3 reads CASSPGGRTVTDTQYF. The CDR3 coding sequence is TGCGCCAGCAGCCCAGGGGGGAGGACTGTCACAGATACGCAGTATTTT.

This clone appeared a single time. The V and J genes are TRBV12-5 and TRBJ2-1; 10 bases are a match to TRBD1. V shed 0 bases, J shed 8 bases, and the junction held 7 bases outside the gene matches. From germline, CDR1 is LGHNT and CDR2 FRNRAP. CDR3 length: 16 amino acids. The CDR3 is CASGLVRGTGADEQFF. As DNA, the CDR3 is TGTGCTAGTGGTTTGGTACGAGGGACAGGGGCGGATGAGCAGTTCTTC.